These 13 T cell receptor beta chains originate from one sample sequenced in a study of shared clonotypes between healthy human individuals. Sequencing was performed with immunoSEQ multiplex PCR; in TCRdb, only in-frame clones are kept and a portion is missing. The sample includes fewer than 1 million clones, approximately 97% of them seen just once. Cells designated naive CD8 were CD45RO-negative and were positively selected for CCR7, with terminally differentiated effector memory CD45RA+ cells excluded. Sequencing was performed on naive CD8+ T cells sorted from blood. These receptors were collected from a man aged 25 to 45 in good health.

This clone has more than one count but fewer than ten. The chain uses TRBV5-1 and TRBJ1-2; D is possibly TRBD1 (6 bases). The V and J ends lost 3 bases and 4 bases respectively, with 10 bases between them. CDR3 length: 13 amino acids. CDR1 is SGHRS, CDR2 YFSETQ, per germline. The CDR3 nucleotides are TGCGCCAGCAGCTCAGGACAGATCTATGGCTACACCTTC. It yields the protein CASSSGQIYGYTF. The full variable domain, rest sourced from reference TRBV5-1 and TRBJ1-2, is KAGVTQTPRYLIKTRGQQVTLSCSPISGHRSVSWYQQTPGQGLQFLFEYFSETQRNKGNFPGRFSGRQFSNSRSEMNVSTLELGDSALYLCASSSGQIYGYTFGSGTRLTVV.

This clone has a handful of counts. The rearrangement links TRBV6-1 to TRBJ2-3; D is uncertain. CDR1 MNHNS and CDR2 SASEGT come from the germline V gene. V was pared by 2 bases and J by 8 bases, with 8 bases between. This CDR3 is built from 12 residues. The CDR3 loop reads CASSELSVTQYF. CDR3 nucleotide sequence: TGTGCCAGCAGTGAATTATCAGTTACGCAGTATTTT.

The chain employs TRBV27 and TRBJ2-7; possibly TRBD1 for D (5 bases). From germline, CDR1 is MNHEY and CDR2 SMNVEV (reference sequence). The CDR3 has 13 amino acids. Trimming took off 7 bases at V and 1 base at J, with 11 bases between the two ends. The CDR3 nucleotides read TGTGCCAGCATAGGGGAAGGGTCCTACGAGCAGTACTTC. This translates into CASIGEGSYEQYF.

The gene calls are TRBV6-5 and TRBJ2-7, with 7 bases lining up with TRBD2. With V trimmed by 6 bases and J by 3 bases, 2 bases remained unmatched. The CDR3 extends over 12 amino acids. CDR1 and CDR2 (germline): MNHEY, SVGAGI. The CDR3 DNA is TGTGCCAGCAGCTTAGCGGGCTACGAGCAGTACTTC. Translation: CASSLAGYEQYF.

This rearrangement joins TRBV9 to TRBJ1-2, with 7 positions matching TRBD1. J lost 12 bases, V lost 4 bases, and 9 bases had no gene match. The CDR3 sequence is 12 residues long. The germline V gene encodes CDR1 SGDLS and CDR2 YYNGEE. CDR3 DNA: TGTGCCAGCAGCCCTCGGACAGGAGCCAACACCTTC. This gives the protein CASSPRTGANTF. Full variable domain (missing parts from reference TRBV9 and TRBJ1-2): DSGVTQTPKHLITATGQRVTLRCSPRSGDLSVYWYQQSLDQGLQFLIQYYNGEERAKGNILERFSAQQFPDLHSELNLSSLELGDSALYFCASSPRTGANTFGSGTRLTVV.

The chain uses TRBV7-9 and TRBJ1-2; 7 bases align to TRBD1. The CDR3 covers 13 residues. V lost 4 bases and J lost 3; bases outside the gene matches: 2. Germline values: CDR1 SEHNR, CDR2 FQNEAQ (reference sequence). CDR3 amino acids: CASSYGQDYGYTF. The DNA of the CDR3 is TGTGCCAGCAGCTACGGACAGGACTATGGCTACACCTTC.

CDR3 amino acids: CSVAGRNEQFF. In nucleotides, the CDR3 is TGCAGCGTTGCAGGGCGTAATGAGCAGTTCTTC. V usage is TRBV29-1 and J usage is TRBJ2-1; possibly TRBD1 for D (5 bases). CDR3 length: 11 residues. The ends were cut back, 4 bases at V and 7 bases at J, with 8 bases in the middle. Germline lookup yields CDR1 SQVTM and CDR2 ANQGSEA.

The chain combines TRBV27 with TRBJ2-2; 12 bases agree with TRBD2. Germline loops: CDR1 MNHEY, CDR2 SMNVEV (reference sequence). The CDR3 is 17 residues long. Trimming cost V 5 bases and J 7 bases; bases outside gene matches: 11. For the CDR3, the DNA is TGTGCCAGCAGTCTTTGGACTAGCGGGAAAGAGGTCGGGGAGCTGTTTTTT. Its protein product is CASSLWTSGKEVGELFF.

The V and J genes are TRBV29-1 and TRBJ2-7; D may correspond to TRBD1 or TRBD2 (7 bases each). V shed 6 bases and J shed 3 bases, with 21 bases lying between them. CDR1 is SQVTM and CDR2 is ANQGSEA in the germline V gene. The CDR3 covers 15 residues. Here the CDR3 DNA reads TGCAGCGTCCGGGTCCACCAGGGGGGGATCTACGAGCAGTACTTC. The encoded protein is CSVRVHQGGIYEQYF.

The chain carries TRBV7-9 and TRBJ2-1; maybe TRBD2 (7 bases). Per the germline V gene, CDR1 is SEHNR and CDR2 is FQNEAQ (reference sequence). V lost 5 bases to trimming and J lost 9 bases, with 17 bases between them. This CDR3 contains 14 residues. The DNA for the CDR3 is TGTGCCAGCAGCCCCCTTGGCGGGGGCGGTGAGCAGTTCTTC. This encodes CASSPLGGGGEQFF.

The V gene is TRBV18, the J gene TRBJ2-5, with a possible D match to TRBD1 (7 bases). The V gene lost 4 bases and the J gene lost 2 bases, with 14 bases spanning the gap. The CDR3 has 15 residues. The germline gives CDR1 KGHSH, CDR2 LQKENI. CDR3 DNA: TGTGCCAGCTCACTCACCGCAGGGGGGCAAGAGACCCAGTACTTC. Translating it yields CASSLTAGGQETQYF.

This chain links TRBV5-4 with TRBJ2-1, with TRBD2 identical over 9 bases. Germline CDR1 SGHNT, CDR2 YYREEE (reference sequence). The V gene end was trimmed by 4 bases and the J gene end by 3 bases; junction bases not matched to a gene: 11. CDR3 size: 17 residues. The CDR3 sequence is CASSPGTSSRNYNEQFF. The CDR3 DNA reads TGTGCCAGCAGCCCTGGGACTAGCTCAAGGAACTACAATGAGCAGTTCTTC.

V usage is TRBV6-5 and J usage is TRBJ1-1; TRBD1 is a possible D gene (5 bases). Germline V gene lookup returns CDR1 MNHEY and CDR2 SVGAGI. The CDR3 contains 14 residues. Trimming took 5 bases from V and 5 from J, leaving 15 bases between them. The CDR3 spells CASSPLAGPTEAFF. The CDR3 DNA is TGTGCCAGCAGTCCCCTGGCAGGGCCAACTGAAGCTTTCTTT.